A selection of T cell receptor beta chains follows, all from one sample in a study of blood T cell repertoires in COVID-19. TCRdb keeps only in-frame clones here, not all; method: immunoSEQ multiplex PCR. Of 200,000 to 250,000 clones listed, approximately 80% were seen once; the top ten hold 7.5%. The sample taken for sequencing was peripheral blood. All receptors derive from a woman aged 80 or over with COVID-19, enrolled during active disease. Both conserved end residues are part of each CDR3. The D gene is left open where the match is weak. Not all rows give a size; the values are once, few, many and, for expanded clones, a class.

v_gene	d_gene	j_gene	abundance	CDR3aa	CDR3nt
TRBV3-1/TRBV3-2	.	TRBJ2-5	.	CASSPRGAGETQYF	TGTGCCAGCAGCCCTCGTGGGGCGGGGGAGACCCAGTACTTC
TRBV2	TRBD1	TRBJ1-5	.	CASSLGQGNQPQHF	TGTGCCAGCAGCCTGGGACAGGGCAATCAGCCCCAGCATTTT
TRBV2	TRBD1	TRBJ1-5	few	CASSQTGGVRQPQHF	TGTGCCAGCAGTCAAACAGGGGGCGTAAGGCAGCCCCAGCATTTT
TRBV7-2	TRBD1	TRBJ1-2	.	CASSSYRGTVDGYTF	TGTGCCAGCAGCTCGTACAGGGGGACGGTGGATGGCTACACCTTC
TRBV27	TRBD1	TRBJ1-6	.	CASSYRSTGGTSPLHF	TGTGCCAGCAGTTACCGATCGACAGGGGGAACCTCACCCCTCCACTTT
TRBV19	.	TRBJ1-4	.	CASSPLRQPYSTNEKLFF	TGTGCCAGTAGTCCCCTGAGACAGCCTTATTCAACTAATGAAAAACTGTTTTTT
TRBV19	.	TRBJ2-3	.	CASSLTDTQYF	TGTGCCAGTAGCCTAACAGATACGCAGTATTTT
TRBV30	.	TRBJ1-2	.	CAWSEQGAAIYGYTF	TGTGCCTGGAGCGAGCAGGGCGCCGCTATCTATGGCTACACCTTC
TRBV5-1	.	TRBJ1-2	.	CASSPGGERGGYTF	TGCGCCAGCAGCCCCGGGGGGGAACGGGGAGGCTACACCTTC
TRBV10-3	TRBD2	TRBJ2-5	.	CAISGTAGEGTQYF	TGTGCCATCAGTGGGACTGCGGGGGAGGGGACCCAGTACTTC
TRBV24-1	.	TRBJ2-1	.	CATSDPREINEQFF	TGTGCCACCAGTGACCCTAGGGAGATCAATGAGCAGTTCTTC
TRBV10-3	.	TRBJ2-7	.	CACSGLSEQYF	TGTGCCTGCAGTGGGCTTTCCGAGCAGTACTTC
TRBV15	.	TRBJ2-1	.	CATSRARGAGYNEQFF	TGTGCCACCAGCAGAGCCCGGGGGGCGGGCTACAATGAGCAGTTCTTC
TRBV2	.	TRBJ1-2	.	CASSAFEDSPFTPTSNYGYTF	TGTGCCAGCAGTGCGTTCGAGGACAGTCCATTTACTCCCACATCGAACTATGGCTACACCTTC
TRBV7-3	TRBD2	TRBJ2-1	.	CASRHGLAGDNEQFF	TGTGCCAGCAGGCATGGACTAGCGGGGGACAATGAGCAGTTCTTC
TRBV11-2	.	TRBJ2-5	.	CASSLRGSAGETQYF	TGTGCCAGCAGCTTGAGGGGTTCGGCGGGGGAGACCCAGTACTTC
TRBV18	.	TRBJ2-2	.	CASSPRRGLQGGELFF	TGTGCCAGCTCACCCAGGAGGGGATTACAAGGCGGGGAGCTGTTTTTT
TRBV19	TRBD1	TRBJ1-1	.	CASKKRGLETEAFF	TGTGCCAGTAAAAAGAGGGGGCTGGAGACTGAAGCTTTCTTT
TRBV11-2	.	TRBJ2-6	.	CASSFRQAPLFNVLTF	TGTGCCAGCAGCTTTCGACAGGCGCCTCTCTTCAACGTCCTGACTTTC
TRBV7-9	.	TRBJ1-5	.	CASSSTGRDQPQHF	TGTGCCAGCAGCTCAACAGGGCGCGATCAGCCCCAGCATTTT
TRBV18	TRBD1	TRBJ1-1	.	CASSPPGQQNTEAFF	TGTGCCAGCTCACCGCCGGGACAGCAGAACACTGAAGCTTTCTTT
TRBV6-5	.	TRBJ2-3	.	CASSRLPATDTQYF	TGTGCCAGCAGCAGACTGCCCGCCACAGATACGCAGTATTTT
TRBV30	.	TRBJ1-6	.	CAWRSRVVDNSPLHF	TGTGCCTGGAGAAGCAGGGTGGTGGATAATTCACCCCTCCACTTT
TRBV19	.	TRBJ1-2	.	CASSIGLSAPYGYTF	TGTGCCAGTAGTATAGGGCTTTCCGCCCCCTATGGCTACACCTTC